One sample yielded the 5 T cell receptor beta chains listed below, sequenced in a study of HIV-infected children after antiretroviral therapy interruption. A 3' RACE protocol on RNA, with unique molecular identifiers, produced the TCR library. Each CDR3 protein is one row after TCRdb ran MiXCR on the 3' RACE reads. The sample has about 89,000 distinct CDR3 sequences; about 7.2% are singletons. As to treatment: PENTA 11 planned treatment interruption arm or continuous ART arm. The material sequenced was CD45RA+ CD4+ T cells from PBMCs, pooled from several time points, taken from a donor given antiretroviral therapy, either interrupted or continuous. Subset specified: naive CD4+ CD45RA+ CD45RO- T cells. The receptor set was obtained from a pool of human donors with HIV.

The table lists this clonotype with many counts. The J gene is TRBJ2-1, the V gene TRBV30, with a tentative D call TRBD1 (5 bases). CDR1 is GTSNPN, CDR2 SVGIG, per germline (reference sequence). V gave up 4 bases and J gave up 4 bases, with 8 bases separating them. The CDR3 covers 12 residues. CDR3 bases: TGTGCCTGGACGACAGCGTACAATGAGCAGTTCTTC. Translation gives CAWTTAYNEQFF.

This chain joins TRBV9 and TRBJ2-3, with 9 nucleotides matching TRBD2. The length of the CDR3 is 16 residues. V trimming: 2 bases; J trimming: 1 base; junction bases outside the gene matches: 5. Germline V gene data show CDR1 as SGDLS and CDR2 as YYNGEE. The CDR3 sequence: CASSVDLAGGTDTQYF. The CDR3 nucleotides read TGTGCCAGCAGCGTTGACTTAGCGGGGGGCACAGATACGCAGTATTTT. Full variable domain (remainder filled in from reference TRBV9 and TRBJ2-3): DSGVTQTPKHLITATGQRVTLRCSPRSGDLSVYWYQQSLDQGLQFLIQYYNGEERAKGNILERFSAQQFPDLHSELNLSSLELGDSALYFCASSVDLAGGTDTQYFGPGTRLTVL.

This clonotype was recorded at least ten times. This chain links TRBV28 with TRBJ2-1; 9 nucleotides align to TRBD2. V was clipped by 8 bases and J by 4 bases; unmatched bases: 6. Germline loops: CDR1 MDHEN, CDR2 SYDVKM. This CDR3 comprises 14 residues. The CDR3 bases are TGTGCCAGCGCTAGCGGGATGGTGTACAATGAGCAGTTCTTC. Its translation: CASASGMVYNEQFF.

Ten or more counts support this clonotype. This sequence joins TRBV12-5 and TRBJ2-2; D is unresolved. The germline gives CDR1 LGHNT, CDR2 FRNRAP. The CDR3 contains 12 residues. V was shortened by 5 bases and J by 6 bases, with 7 bases between the two germline ends. CDR3 DNA: TGTGCTAGTGGTCTCATCCCCGGGGAGCTGTTTTTT. It codes for CASGLIPGELFF.

This clonotype was recorded at least ten times. The chain couples TRBV6-1 to TRBJ2-1; D gene ambiguous. Germline V CDR1 and CDR2: MNHNS, SASEGT. Trimming removed 2 bases from V and 3 bases from J, with 2 bases in between. This CDR3 has 12 amino acids. The CDR3 is CASSESYNEQFF. The CDR3 coding sequence is TGTGCCAGCAGTGAAAGCTACAATGAGCAGTTCTTC.